This paragraph covers one TCR beta chain sequence. Its antigen is still unknown. These data come from a study of OX40 agonist ivuxolimab in advanced cancers. Study-level information: Among those treated, three patients had partial responses, one with hepatocellular carcinoma and two with cutaneous melanoma.

Trimming left V 4 bases short and J 0 bases short, with 10 bases between. The CDR3 has 15 amino acids. From germline, CDR1 is SGHTA and CDR2 FQGNSA. Findings and caveats of the study: Determination of antigen specificity was not performed for the expanded peripheral T cells. Averaged across samples, CD8+ T cells carried more expanded clones than CD4+ did. Circulating CD4+ and CD8+ T cells showed clonal expansion by week 6 at 0.1 to 3.0 mg/kg.

Some clones are missing from TCRdb's copy, which holds only in-frame ones; the method was immunoSEQ multiplex PCR. The sample carries around 45,000 clones, around 83% recorded once. This sample comprised CD4+ or CD8+ T cells sorted from blood, obtained in a trial of the OX40 agonist ivuxolimab. The chain couples TRBV7-2 to TRBJ1-3; tentative D call: TRBD1 (5 bases). The TCR originated in an adult with an advanced solid tumor such as melanoma, head and neck, liver or kidney cancer. The CDR3 coding sequence is TGTGCCAGCAGCTCAGTCGGGGCCTCTGGAAACACCATATATTTT. It yields the protein CASSSVGASGNTIYF.